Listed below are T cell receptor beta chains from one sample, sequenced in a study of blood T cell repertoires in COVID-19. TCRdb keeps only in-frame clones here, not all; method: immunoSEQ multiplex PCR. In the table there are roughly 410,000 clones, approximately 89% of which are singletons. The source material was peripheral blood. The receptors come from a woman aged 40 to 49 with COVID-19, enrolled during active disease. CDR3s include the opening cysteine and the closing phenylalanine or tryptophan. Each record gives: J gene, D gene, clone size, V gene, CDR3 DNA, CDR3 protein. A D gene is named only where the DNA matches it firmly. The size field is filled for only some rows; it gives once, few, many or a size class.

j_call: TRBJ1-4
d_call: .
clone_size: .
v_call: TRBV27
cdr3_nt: TGTGCCAGCAGTGCGAAACAGGGTACTCTGAATGAAAAACTGTTTTTT
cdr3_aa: CASSAKQGTLNEKLFF

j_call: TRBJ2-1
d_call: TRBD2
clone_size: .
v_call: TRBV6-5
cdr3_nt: TGTGCCAGCAGCCGATCTAGCGGGTCCTACAATGAGCAGTTCTTC
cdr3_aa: CASSRSSGSYNEQFF

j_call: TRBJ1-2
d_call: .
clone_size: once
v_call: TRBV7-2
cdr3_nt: TGTGCCAGCAGCTTACCCCGATTTGGGGGGAACTATGGCTACACCTTC
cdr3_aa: CASSLPRFGGNYGYTF

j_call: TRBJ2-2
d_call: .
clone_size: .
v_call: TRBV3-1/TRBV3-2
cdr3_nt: TGTGCCAGCAGCCAATTCGACACCGGGGAGCTGTTTTTT
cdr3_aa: CASSQFDTGELFF

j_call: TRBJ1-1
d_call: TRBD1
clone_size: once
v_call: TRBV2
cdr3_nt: TGTGCCAGCAGTGACCCGGGACAGCGGTTCGTGTGGGCTTTCTTT
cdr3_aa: CASSDPGQRFVWAFF

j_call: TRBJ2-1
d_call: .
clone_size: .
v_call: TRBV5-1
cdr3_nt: TGCGCCAGCAGCGGAGGACAGTCCTACAATGAGCAGTTCTTC
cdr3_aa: CASSGGQSYNEQFF

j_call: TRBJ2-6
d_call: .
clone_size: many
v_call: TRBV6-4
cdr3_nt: TGTGCCAGCAGTGAACATGACAGCTCTGGGGCCAACGTCCTGACTTTC
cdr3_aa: CASSEHDSSGANVLTF

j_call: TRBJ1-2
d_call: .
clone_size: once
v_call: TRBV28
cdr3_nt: TGTGCCAGCAGTTTACCGGAGTATGGCTACACCTTC
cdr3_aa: CASSLPEYGYTF

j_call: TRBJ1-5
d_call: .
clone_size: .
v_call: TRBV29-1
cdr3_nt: TGCAGCGTTGTTCCCGGGGGCAATCAGCCCCAGCATTTT
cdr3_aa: CSVVPGGNQPQHF

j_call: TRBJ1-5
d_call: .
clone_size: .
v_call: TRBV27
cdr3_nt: TGTGCCAGCAGCAAATTGGGAACAGGAAAATATAGCAATCAGCCCCAGCATTTT
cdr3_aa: CASSKLGTGKYSNQPQHF

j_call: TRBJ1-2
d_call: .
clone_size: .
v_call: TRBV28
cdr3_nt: TGTGCCAGCAGTAACCCCGGACGGGGGAACTATGGCTACACCTTC
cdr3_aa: CASSNPGRGNYGYTF

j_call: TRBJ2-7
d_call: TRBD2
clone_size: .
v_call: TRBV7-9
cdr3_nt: TGTGCCAGCAGCTTAATAGCGGGAGGGGGCGAGCAGTACTTC
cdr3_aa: CASSLIAGGGEQYF

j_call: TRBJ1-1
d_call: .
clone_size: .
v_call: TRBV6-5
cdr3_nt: TGTGCCTCTCAGGGATACACTGAAGCTTTCTTT
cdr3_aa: CASQGYTEAFF

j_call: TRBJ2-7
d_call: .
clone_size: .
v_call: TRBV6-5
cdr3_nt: TGTGCCAGCAGTTACTCTGGGGAACTAGTAGGCGAGCAGTACTTC
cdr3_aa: CASSYSGELVGEQYF

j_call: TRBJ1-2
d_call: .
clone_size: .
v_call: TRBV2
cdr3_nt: TGTGCCAGCAGTGAGTTGGGCAGGGCGAACTATGGCTACACCTTC
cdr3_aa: CASSELGRANYGYTF

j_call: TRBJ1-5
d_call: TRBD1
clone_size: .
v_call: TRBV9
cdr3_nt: TGTGCCAGCAGCGTAAGGGGGCAGCCAAATCAGCCCCAGCATTTT
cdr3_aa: CASSVRGQPNQPQHF

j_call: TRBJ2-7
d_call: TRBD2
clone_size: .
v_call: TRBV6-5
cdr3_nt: TGTGCCAGCAGCGCACTAGCGGGGGGCTCCTACGAGCAGTACTTC
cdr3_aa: CASSALAGGSYEQYF

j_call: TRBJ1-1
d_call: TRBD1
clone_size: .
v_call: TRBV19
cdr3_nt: TGTGCCAGTAGTAACTTCGGGACAGGCACTGAAGCTTTCTTT
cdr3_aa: CASSNFGTGTEAFF

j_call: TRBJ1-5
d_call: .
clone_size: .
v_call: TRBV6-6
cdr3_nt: TGTGCCAGCAGTGCACAGGGATTCGATCAGCCCCAGCATTTT
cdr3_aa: CASSAQGFDQPQHF

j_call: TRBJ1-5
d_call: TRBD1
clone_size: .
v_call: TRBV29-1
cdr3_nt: TGCAGCGTGGCGGGACAGGAGCCCAATCAGCCCCAGCATTTT
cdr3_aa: CSVAGQEPNQPQHF

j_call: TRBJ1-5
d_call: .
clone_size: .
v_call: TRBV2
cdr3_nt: TGTGCCAGCACCCGACAGGCGATTAGCAATCAGCCCCAGCATTTT
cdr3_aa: CASTRQAISNQPQHF

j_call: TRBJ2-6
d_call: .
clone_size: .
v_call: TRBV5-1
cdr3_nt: TGCGCCAGCAGGTCTAGGGACAACGCTCTCTCTGGGGCCAACGTCCTGACTTTC
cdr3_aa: CASRSRDNALSGANVLTF

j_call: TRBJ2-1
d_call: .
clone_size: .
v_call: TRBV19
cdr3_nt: TGTGCCAGTAGTATGATGGGCAGGGACTACAATGAGCAGTTCTTC
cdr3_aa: CASSMMGRDYNEQFF

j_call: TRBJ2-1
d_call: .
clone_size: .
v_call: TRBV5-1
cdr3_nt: TGCGCCAGCAGCTTGGGATGGCCGGACTACCTCTCCTCTGAGCAGTTCTTC
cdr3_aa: CASSLGWPDYLSSEQFF

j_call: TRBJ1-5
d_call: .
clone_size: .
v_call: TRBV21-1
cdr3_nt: TGTGCCAGCAGCAAAGAGGGGTCAAGCAATCAGCCCCAGCATTTT
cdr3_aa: CASSKEGSSNQPQHF

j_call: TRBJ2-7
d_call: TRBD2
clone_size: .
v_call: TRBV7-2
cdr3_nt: TGTGCCAGCAGCTTAGCTAAGGGACTAGCTTACGAGCAGTACTTC
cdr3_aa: CASSLAKGLAYEQYF

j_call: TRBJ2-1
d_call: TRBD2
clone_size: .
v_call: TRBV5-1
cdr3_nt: TGCGCCAGCAGCTTCGAACTAGCGGGCAACAATGAGCAGTTCTTC
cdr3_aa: CASSFELAGNNEQFF

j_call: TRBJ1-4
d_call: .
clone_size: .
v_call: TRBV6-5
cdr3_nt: TGTGCCAGCAGTTACAGAGGGAACGAAAAACTGTTTTTT
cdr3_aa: CASSYRGNEKLFF

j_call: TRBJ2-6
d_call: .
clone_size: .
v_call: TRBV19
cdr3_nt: TGTGCCAGTAGTATCTTGCGGGCTGGGGCCAACGTCCTGACTTTC
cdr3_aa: CASSILRAGANVLTF

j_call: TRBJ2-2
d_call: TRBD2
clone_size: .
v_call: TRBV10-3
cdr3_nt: TGTGCCATCAGTGAATCAATTAGCGGGGGGATCGGGGAGCTGTTTTTT
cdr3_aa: CAISESISGGIGELFF

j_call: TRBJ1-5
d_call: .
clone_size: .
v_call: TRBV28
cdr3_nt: TGTGCCAGCAGTTTATACGTCGAGAATCAGCCCCAGCATTTT
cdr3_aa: CASSLYVENQPQHF

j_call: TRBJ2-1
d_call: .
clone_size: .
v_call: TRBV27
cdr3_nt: TGTGCCAGCAGTTCCCGTCGCGGCGCGAGCTCCTACAATGAGCAGTTCTTC
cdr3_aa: CASSSRRGASSYNEQFF

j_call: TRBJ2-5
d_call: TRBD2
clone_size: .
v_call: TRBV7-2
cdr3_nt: TGTGCCAGCAGCCTCCGCGGGGGGGGAGAGACCCAGTACTTC
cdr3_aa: CASSLRGGGETQYF

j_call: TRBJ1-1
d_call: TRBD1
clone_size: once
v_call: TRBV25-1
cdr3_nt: TGTGCCAGCAGTGATACAGGGGGGAACACTGAAGCTTTCTTT
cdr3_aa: CASSDTGGNTEAFF

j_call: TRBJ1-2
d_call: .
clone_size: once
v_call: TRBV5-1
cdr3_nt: TGCGCCAGCAGCTTGGTGGGAGCTAACTATGGCTACACCTTC
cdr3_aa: CASSLVGANYGYTF

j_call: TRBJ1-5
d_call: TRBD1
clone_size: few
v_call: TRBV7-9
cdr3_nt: TGTGCCAGCAGGGACGGCACAGGGGGCGTGGATCAGCCCCAGCATTTT
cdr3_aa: CASRDGTGGVDQPQHF

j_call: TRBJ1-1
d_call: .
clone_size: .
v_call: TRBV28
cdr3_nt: TGTGCCAGCAGTTTGTTCGGACAGCTGATGAACACTGAAGCTTTCTTT
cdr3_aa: CASSLFGQLMNTEAFF

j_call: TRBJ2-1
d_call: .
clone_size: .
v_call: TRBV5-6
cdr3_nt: TGTGCCAGCAGCCCCACGTCCAACAGGGCACAGTTCTTC
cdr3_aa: CASSPTSNRAQFF

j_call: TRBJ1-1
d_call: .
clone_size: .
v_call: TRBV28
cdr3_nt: TGTGCCAGTAAGCTTTTCGCTGAAGCTTTCTTT
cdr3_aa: CASKLFAEAFF

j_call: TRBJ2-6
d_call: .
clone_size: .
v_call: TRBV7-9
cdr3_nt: TGTGCCAGCAGCCCCCAGCGGACTGGGGCCAACGTCCTGACTTTC
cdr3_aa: CASSPQRTGANVLTF

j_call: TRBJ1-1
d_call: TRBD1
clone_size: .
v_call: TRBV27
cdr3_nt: TGTGCCAGCAGCAGACAGGGCCTGGGCACTGAAGCTTTCTTT
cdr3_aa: CASSRQGLGTEAFF

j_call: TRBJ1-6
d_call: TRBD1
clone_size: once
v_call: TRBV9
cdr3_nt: TGTGCCAGCAGCACTCGAGTGGGGGGACAGCGTATTAATTCACCCCTCCACTTT
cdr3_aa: CASSTRVGGQRINSPLHF

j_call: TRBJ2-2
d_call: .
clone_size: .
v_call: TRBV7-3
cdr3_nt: TGTGCCAGCAGCTTAAACCCGAGTAGGAGGGGGATAGCGGGGAACACCGGGGAGCTGTTTTTT
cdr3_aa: CASSLNPSRRGIAGNTGELFF

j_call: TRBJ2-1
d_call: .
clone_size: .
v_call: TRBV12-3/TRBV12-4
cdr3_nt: TGTGCCAGCAGGAGGGACTCCTACAATGAGCAGTTCTTC
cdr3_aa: CASRRDSYNEQFF

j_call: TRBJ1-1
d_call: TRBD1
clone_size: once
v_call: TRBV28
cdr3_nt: TGTGCCAGCAATTCTCCGACAGGGTACAACACTGAAGCTTTCTTT
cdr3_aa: CASNSPTGYNTEAFF

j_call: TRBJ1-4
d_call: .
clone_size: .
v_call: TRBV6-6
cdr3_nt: TGTGCCAGCAATCCGAGGGAGGGAGAAAAACTGTTTTTT
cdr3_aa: CASNPREGEKLFF

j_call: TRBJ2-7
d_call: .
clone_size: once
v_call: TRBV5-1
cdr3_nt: TGCGCCAGCAGCCCAACGACAGGTTTTGCCTACGAGCAGTACTTC
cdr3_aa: CASSPTTGFAYEQYF

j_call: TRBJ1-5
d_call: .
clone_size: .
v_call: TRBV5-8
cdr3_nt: TGTGCCAGCAGCTTACACCGTCACAGGGTGGATCAGCCCCAGCATTTT
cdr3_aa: CASSLHRHRVDQPQHF

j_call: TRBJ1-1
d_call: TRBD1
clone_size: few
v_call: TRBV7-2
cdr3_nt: TGTGCCAGTTTGCGGGACAGGGGGGTCAATGAAGCTTTCTTT
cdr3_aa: CASLRDRGVNEAFF

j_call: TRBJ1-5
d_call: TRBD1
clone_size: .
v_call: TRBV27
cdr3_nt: TGTGCCAGCGCGGACAGGCGTGGTCAGCCCCAGCATTTT
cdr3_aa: CASADRRGQPQHF

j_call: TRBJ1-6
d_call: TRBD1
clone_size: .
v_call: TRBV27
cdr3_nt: TGTGCCAGCAGTTTAAATCCGGGACAGGGCCTTTCACCCCTCCACTTT
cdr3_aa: CASSLNPGQGLSPLHF

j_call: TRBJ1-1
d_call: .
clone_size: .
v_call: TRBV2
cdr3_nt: TGTGCCAGCAGTGACCAGTTTCTTGACACTGAAGCTTTCTTT
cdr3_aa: CASSDQFLDTEAFF

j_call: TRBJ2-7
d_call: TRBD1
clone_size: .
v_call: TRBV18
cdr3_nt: TGTGCCAGCGGCCGGGGACAGGGGTTAAACGAGCAGTACTTC
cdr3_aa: CASGRGQGLNEQYF

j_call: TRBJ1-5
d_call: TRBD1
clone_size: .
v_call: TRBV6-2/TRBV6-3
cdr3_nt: TGTGCCAGCAGCCCAGACAGGGAGTATCAGCCCCAGCATTTT
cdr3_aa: CASSPDREYQPQHF

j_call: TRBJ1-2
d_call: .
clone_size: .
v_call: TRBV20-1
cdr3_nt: TGCAGTGTCGCGGGCTACACCTTC
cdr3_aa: CSVAGYTF

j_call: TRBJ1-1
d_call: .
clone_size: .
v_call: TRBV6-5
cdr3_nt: TGTGCCAGCAGTTTCGGGGGTTCGAACACTGAAGCTTTCTTT
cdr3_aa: CASSFGGSNTEAFF

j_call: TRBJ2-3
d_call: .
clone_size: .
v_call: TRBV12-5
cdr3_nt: TGTGCTAGTGGTTTGCGTGGCGGTAGCACAGATACGCAGTATTTT
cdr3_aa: CASGLRGGSTDTQYF

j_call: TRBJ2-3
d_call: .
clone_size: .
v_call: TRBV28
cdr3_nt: TGTGCCACGCGGGCATTTACTAGCACAGATACGCAGTATTTT
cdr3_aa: CATRAFTSTDTQYF

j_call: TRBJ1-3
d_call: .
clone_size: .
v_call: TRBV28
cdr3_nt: TGTGCCAGCAGCAGGCAGCCCTCTGGAAACACCATATATTTT
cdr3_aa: CASSRQPSGNTIYF